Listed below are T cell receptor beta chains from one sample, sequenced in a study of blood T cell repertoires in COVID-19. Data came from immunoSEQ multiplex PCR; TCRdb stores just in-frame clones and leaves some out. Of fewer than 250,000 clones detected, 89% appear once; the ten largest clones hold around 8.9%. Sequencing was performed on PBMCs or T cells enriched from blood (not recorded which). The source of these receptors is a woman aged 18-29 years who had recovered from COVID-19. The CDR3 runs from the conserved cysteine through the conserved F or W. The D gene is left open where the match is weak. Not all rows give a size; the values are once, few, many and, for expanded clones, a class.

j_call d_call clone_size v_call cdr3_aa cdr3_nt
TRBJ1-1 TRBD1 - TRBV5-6 CASSHRGTEAFF TGTGCCAGCAGCCACAGGGGTACTGAAGCTTTCTTT
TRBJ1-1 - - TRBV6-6 CASRLDGQYTEAFF TGTGCCAGCCGTCTTGATGGACAGTACACTGAAGCTTTCTTT
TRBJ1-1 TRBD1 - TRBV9 CASRFGGDRVNTEAFF TGTGCCAGCAGGTTCGGTGGAGACAGGGTGAACACTGAAGCTTTCTTT
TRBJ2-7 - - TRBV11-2 CASSLAGSYEQYF TGTGCCAGCAGCTTGGCGGGCTCCTACGAGCAGTACTTC
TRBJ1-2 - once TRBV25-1 CASSERLGYTF TGTGCCAGCAGTGAACGACTGGGCTACACCTTC
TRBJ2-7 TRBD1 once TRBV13 CASSRTGALYEQYF TGTGCCAGCAGCCGAACAGGGGCACTCTACGAGCAGTACTTC
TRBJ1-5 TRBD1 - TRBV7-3 CASSLGENRGEQPQHF TGTGCCAGCAGCTTGGGGGAGAACAGGGGAGAACAGCCCCAGCATTTT
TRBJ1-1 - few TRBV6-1 CASSEVGARGAFF TGTGCCAGCAGTGAAGTGGGGGCGCGAGGGGCTTTCTTT
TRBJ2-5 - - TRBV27 CASSPLGRGQETQYF TGTGCCAGCAGTCCCCTGGGCCGGGGACAAGAGACCCAGTACTTC
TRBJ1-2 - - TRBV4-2 CASSQVEQNYGYTF TGTGCCAGCAGCCAAGTGGAGCAGAACTATGGCTACACCTTC
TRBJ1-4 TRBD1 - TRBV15 CATSRGGQANEKLFF TGTGCCACCAGCAGAGGGGGACAGGCTAATGAAAAACTGTTTTTT
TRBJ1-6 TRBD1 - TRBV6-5 CASGTDTINSPLHF TGTGCCAGCGGGACAGATACAATCAATTCACCCCTCCACTTT
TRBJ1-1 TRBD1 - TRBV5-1 CASSPRQGLNTEAFF TGCGCCAGCAGCCCCCGACAGGGGCTGAACACTGAAGCTTTCTTT
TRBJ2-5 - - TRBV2 CASGVPGYQETQYF TGTGCCAGCGGGGTCCCGGGGTACCAAGAGACCCAGTACTTC
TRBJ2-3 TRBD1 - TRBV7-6 CASSLYEAGTGMLVGDTQYF TGTGCCAGCAGCTTGTATGAAGCCGGGACAGGGATGTTGGTAGGGGATACGCAGTATTTT
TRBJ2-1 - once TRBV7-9 CASSLGNRALIKQFF TGTGCCAGCAGCTTAGGAAACAGGGCTCTTATCAAGCAGTTCTTC
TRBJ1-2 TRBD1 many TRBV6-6 CASSPGTGEPSWVGYTF TGTGCCAGCAGTCCCGGGACAGGGGAGCCCTCATGGGTGGGCTACACCTTC
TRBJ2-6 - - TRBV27 CASSFVQRSGSGANVLTF TGTGCCAGCAGTTTTGTGCAGCGGAGCGGTTCTGGGGCCAACGTCCTGACTTTC
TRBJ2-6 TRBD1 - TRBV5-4 CASGPGQGTSGANVLTF TGTGCCAGCGGCCCGGGACAGGGAACCTCTGGGGCCAACGTCCTGACTTTC
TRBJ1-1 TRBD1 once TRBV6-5 CASAPGQENTEAFF TGTGCCAGCGCTCCGGGACAGGAGAACACTGAAGCTTTCTTT
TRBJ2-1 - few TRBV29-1 CSVEDGLALAYNEQFF TGCAGCGTTGAAGATGGGCTAGCTTTGGCCTACAATGAGCAGTTCTTC
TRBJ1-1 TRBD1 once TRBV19 CASSIQGGTEAFF TGTGCCAGTAGTATACAGGGGGGCACTGAAGCTTTCTTT
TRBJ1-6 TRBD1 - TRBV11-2 CASSPRDRGLYNSPLHF TGTGCCAGCAGCCCCCGGGACAGGGGTTTATATAATTCACCCCTCCACTTT
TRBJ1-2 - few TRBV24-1 CATRTDGGRGGYTF TGTGCCACCAGAACCGACGGGGGGCGAGGTGGCTACACCTTC
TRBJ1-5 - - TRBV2 CASRAGGDVGPQHF TGTGCCAGCAGAGCGGGCGGGGACGTCGGACCCCAGCATTTT
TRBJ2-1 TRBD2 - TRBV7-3 CASSTTGTSGGAHEQFF TGTGCCAGCAGCACTACCGGGACTAGCGGGGGGGCTCATGAGCAGTTCTTC
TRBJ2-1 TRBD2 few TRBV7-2 CASSLTASGGNEQFF TGTGCCAGCAGCTTAACCGCTAGCGGGGGGAATGAGCAGTTCTTC
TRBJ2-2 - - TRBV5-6 CASSWTGVGELFF TGTGCCAGCAGCTGGACTGGGGTCGGGGAGCTGTTTTTT
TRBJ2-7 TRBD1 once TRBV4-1 CASSQDGPRRDRAPVSYEQYF TGCGCCAGCAGCCAAGATGGTCCCCGTCGGGACAGGGCACCAGTATCCTACGAGCAGTACTTC
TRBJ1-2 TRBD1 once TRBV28 CASSLGTGVDYGYTF TGTGCCAGCAGTTTAGGGACAGGGGTTGACTATGGCTACACCTTC
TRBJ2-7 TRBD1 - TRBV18 CASLPGQDRNEQYF TGTGCCAGCCTGCCGGGACAGGACCGTAACGAGCAGTACTTC
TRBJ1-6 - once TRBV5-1 CASSLTRNSPLHF TGCGCCAGCAGCTTGACGCGTAATTCACCCCTCCACTTT